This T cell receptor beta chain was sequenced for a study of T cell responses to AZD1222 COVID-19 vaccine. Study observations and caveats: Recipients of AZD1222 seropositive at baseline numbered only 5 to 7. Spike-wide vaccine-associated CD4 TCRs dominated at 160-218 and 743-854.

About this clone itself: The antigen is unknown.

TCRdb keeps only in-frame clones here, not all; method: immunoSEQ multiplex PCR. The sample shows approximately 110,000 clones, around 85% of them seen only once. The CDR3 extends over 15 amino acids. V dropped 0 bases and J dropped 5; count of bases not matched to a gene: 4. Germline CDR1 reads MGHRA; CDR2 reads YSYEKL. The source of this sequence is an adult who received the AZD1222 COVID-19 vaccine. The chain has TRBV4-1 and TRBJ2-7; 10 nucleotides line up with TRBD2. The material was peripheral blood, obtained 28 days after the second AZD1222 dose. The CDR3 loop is CASSQDLGTSDEQYF. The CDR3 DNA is TGCGCCAGCAGCCAAGATCTAGGGACTAGCGACGAGCAGTACTTC.